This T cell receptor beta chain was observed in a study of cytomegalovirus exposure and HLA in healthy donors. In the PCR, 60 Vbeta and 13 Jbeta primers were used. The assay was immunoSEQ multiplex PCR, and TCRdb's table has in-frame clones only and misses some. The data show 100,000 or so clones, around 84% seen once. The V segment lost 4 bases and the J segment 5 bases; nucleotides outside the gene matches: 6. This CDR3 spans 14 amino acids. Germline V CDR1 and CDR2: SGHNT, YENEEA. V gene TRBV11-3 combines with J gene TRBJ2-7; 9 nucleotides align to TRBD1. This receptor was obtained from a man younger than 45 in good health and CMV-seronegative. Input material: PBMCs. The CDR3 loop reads CASSSGTGRNEQYF. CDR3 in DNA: TGTGCCAGCAGCTCCGGGACAGGGCGAAACGAGCAGTACTTC. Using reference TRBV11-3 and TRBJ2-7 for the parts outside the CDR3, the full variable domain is EAGVVQSPRYKIIEKKQPVAFWCNPISGHNTLYWYLQNLGQGPELLIRYENEEAVDDSQLPKDRFSAERLKGVDSTLKIQPAELGDSAVYLCASSSGTGRNEQYFGPGTRLTVT.